This record covers a single T cell receptor (beta chain). The antigen is not known. The record originates from a study of T cells expressing NK-cell markers. Study-level information: Sorted T-cell subsets CD3+CD56+NKG2C+, CD3+CD56+NKG2C- and CD3+CD56-NKG2C+ were TCR beta-sequenced.

TCRdb derives one entry per CDR3 protein from the 5' RACE reads, leaving out DNA. This sample contains about 190,000 distinct CDR3 sequences. This CDR3 has 16 residues. Germline loops: CDR1 SGHAT, CDR2 FQNNGV. Study-level points and caveats: Topping the CD3+CD56-NKG2C+ fraction as well were these clonotypes, in several donors.

Material: blood T cells: a sorted CD56 or NKG2C T cell subset, CD4+ or CD8+ T cells, or bulk PBMC T cells (not recorded which). V usage is TRBV11-2 and J usage is TRBJ2-5; the D call of TRBD1 rests on TCRdb alone, since no DNA is present to check it. This TCR was recovered from a man aged 18-69 years in good health. CDR3 protein: CASRLGLSDFQETQYF. The full variable domain, in which reference TRBV11-2 and TRBJ2-5 provide the parts outside the CDR3, is EAGVAQSPRYKIIEKRQSVAFWCNPISGHATLYWYQQILGQGPKLLIQFQNNGVVDDSQLPKDRFSAERLKGVDSTLKIQPAKLEDSAVYLCASRLGLSDFQETQYFGPGTRLLVL.